The source of this TCR beta chain is a study of blood T cells in healthy people across ages. This clonotype was seen ten or more times. Its antigen is unidentified. Primed by a sample-barcoded 5' primer and a J-beta primer mix, a second PCR proceeded for roughly 7 to 11 cycles. Each of the cDNA molecules was tagged by a template-switch adaptor with 12 random nucleotides. TCRdb re-analysed the 5' RACE reads in MiXCR, keeping a single row per CDR3 protein. The table records 980,000 or so distinct CDR3 sequences, 40% to 60% of them present only once. Notes on the study in general: Higher diversity and more naive CD4+ cells were features of long-lived donors, compared to aged donors. Roughly linear declines in TCR beta diversity per million T cells occurred with age. Those diversity estimates obtained from one million T cells were thought to be underestimates.

The germline V gene has CDR1 MNHEY and CDR2 SVGEGT. The CDR3 extends over 12 amino acids. The V end was cut by 0 bases, the J end by 2 bases, with 2 bases between. Sequenced sample: blood. The chain couples TRBV6-2 or TRBV6-3 to TRBJ2-7; no firm D call. The clonotype originates from a man aged 30-40 years in good health. This CDR3 reads CASSYSPYEQYF. For the CDR3, the DNA is TGTGCCAGCAGTTACTCCCCCTACGAGCAGTACTTC.